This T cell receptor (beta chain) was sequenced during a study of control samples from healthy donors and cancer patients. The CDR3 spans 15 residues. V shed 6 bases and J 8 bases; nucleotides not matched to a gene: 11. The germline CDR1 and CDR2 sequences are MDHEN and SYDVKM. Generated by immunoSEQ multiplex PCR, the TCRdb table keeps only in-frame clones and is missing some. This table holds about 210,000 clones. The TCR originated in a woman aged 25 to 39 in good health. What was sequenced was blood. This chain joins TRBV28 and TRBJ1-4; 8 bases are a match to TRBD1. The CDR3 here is CASRSRGTGEEKLFF. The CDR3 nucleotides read TGTGCCAGCAGAAGCCGCGGGACAGGTGAAGAAAAACTGTTTTTT.